The clone carrying this T cell receptor (beta chain) was counted once. Its antigen is unidentified. This entry comes from a study of cytomegalovirus exposure and HLA in healthy donors. The protocol was immunoSEQ multiplex PCR, while the TCRdb copy is restricted to in-frame clones and leaves out a portion. The table lists some 41,000 clones, 93% of them singletons. Study observations and caveats: First-cohort TCR clusters were later found to tend to co-occur in the approximately 120 validation repertoires. The listing of roughly 160 TCR beta chains classed them as cytomegalovirus-associated. The classifier reportedly diagnosed cytomegalovirus status with high sensitivity and specificity.

CDR3 size: 14 residues. From germline, CDR1 is MDHEN and CDR2 SYDVKM. V lost 3 bases to trimming and J lost 6 bases, with 14 bases between them. The receptor was isolated from a woman between 18 and 29 years old in good health and CMV-seronegative. This sequence joins TRBV28 and TRBJ1-1; weak D call: TRBD1 (5 bases). Input material: PBMCs. Here the CDR3 DNA reads TGTGCCAGCAGTTTCGGAGGGGCGCGGGCTGAAGCTTTCTTT. It specifies CASSFGGARAEAFF.